This is a list of T cell receptor beta chains from one sample in a study of T cells in Graves' hyperthyroidism and ophthalmopathy. TCRdb itself ran the multiplex PCR reads through MiXCR, one entry per CDR3 protein. The table has 550,000 to 700,000 distinct CDR3 sequences, just over 45% seen once. The sample taken for sequencing was peripheral blood or thyroid tissue (not recorded which). The receptors originated from an adult woman with Graves' disease, either hyperthyroidism or ophthalmopathy (not recorded which). CDR3s include the opening cysteine and the closing phenylalanine or tryptophan. The order of the fields is CDR3 length, J gene, clone size, V gene, D gene, CDR3 protein, CDR3 DNA. A D gene is named only where the DNA matches it firmly. The size field is filled for only some rows; it gives once, few, many or a size class.

>16|TRBJ1-1|-|TRBV19|-
CASSLGAEYRAAEAFF
TGCGCCAGTAGTCTGGGGGCCGAATATAGGGCCGCTGAAGCTTTCTTT
>13|TRBJ2-7|many|TRBV20-1|TRBD2
CSARPGLASEQYF
TGCAGTGCTAGACCGGGACTAGCTTCCGAGCAGTACTTC
>17|TRBJ2-5|-|TRBV15|-
CATSSTITGLGQETQYF
TGTGCCACCAGCAGTACTATTACAGGGTTAGGCCAAGAGACCCAGTACTTC
>16|TRBJ1-5|-|TRBV28|TRBD1
CASPLGGGVSNQPQHF
TGTGCCAGCCCCCTAGGAGGGGGCGTTAGCAATCAGCCCCAGCATTTT
>13|TRBJ1-5|-|TRBV29-1|-
CSVGGDGQSYEHF
TGCAGCGTTGGTGGGGACGGTCAGTCCTACGAGCATTTT
>13|TRBJ2-5|-|TRBV20-1|-
CSARSTSKETQYF
TGCAGTGCTAGATCGACTAGTAAAGAGACCCAGTACTTC
>16|TRBJ2-2|many|TRBV19|-
CASSNFRGSLVGELFF
TGTGCCAGTAGTAATTTTCGGGGGTCATTGGTCGGGGAGCTGTTTTTT
>12|TRBJ1-5|-|TRBV20-1|-
CSASLTNQPQHF
TGCAGTGCTAGCCTCACCAATCAGCCCCAGCATTTT
>14|TRBJ2-3|many|TRBV29-1|TRBD2
CSVPRSGRPDTQYF
TGCAGCGTACCTCGGAGCGGGAGGCCAGATACGCAGTATTTT
>14|TRBJ1-1|many|TRBV11-2|-
CASSFGLRGTEAFF
TGTGCCAGCAGCTTCGGTTTAAGGGGGACTGAAGCTTTCTTT
>12|TRBJ1-5|-|TRBV19|-
CARGDGNQPQHF
TGTGCTCGGGGGGACGGAAATCAGCCCCAGCATTTT
>11|TRBJ2-7|many|TRBV5-6|TRBD2
CASSLREGQYF
TGTGCCAGCAGCTTGAGGGAGGGGCAGTACTTC
>12|TRBJ2-7|-|TRBV10-2|-
CASSTIVDEQYF
TGCGCCAGCAGTACTATAGTCGACGAGCAGTACTTC
>11|TRBJ2-7|many|TRBV7-9|-
CASSSPSEQYF
TGTGCCAGCAGCTCCCCAAGCGAGCAGTACTTC
>15|TRBJ2-2|-|TRBV7-2|-
CASSLVNSVTGELFF
TGTGCCAGCAGCTTAGTCAATTCAGTCACCGGGGAGCTGTTTTTT
>14|TRBJ1-3|-|TRBV7-9|-
CASSLRPPGNTIYF
TGTGCCAGCAGCTTAAGGCCGCCTGGAAACACCATATATTTT
>12|TRBJ2-7|-|TRBV11-2|-
CASRGGGSEQYF
TGTGCCAGCAGGGGGGGAGGCTCCGAGCAGTACTTC
>13|TRBJ1-5|few|TRBV28|-
CASKEQGHQPQHF
TGTGCCAGCAAGGAACAGGGACACCAGCCCCAGCATTTT
>19|TRBJ2-7|many|TRBV7-9|TRBD2
CASSLAPGLAGVTSYEQYF
TGTGCCAGCAGCTTAGCTCCGGGACTAGCGGGAGTCACCTCCTACGAGCAGTACTTC
>12|TRBJ1-2|many|TRBV12-3/TRBV12-4|-
CASTRGGYGYTF
TGTGCCAGCACCCGGGGAGGATATGGCTACACCTTC
>14|TRBJ2-5|-|TRBV29-1|TRBD2
CSVLRKRGGETQYF
TGCAGCGTTCTTCGGAAGCGGGGCGGAGAGACCCAGTACTTC
>15|TRBJ2-7|-|TRBV25-1|-
CASSEGAGRDYEQYF
TGTGCCAGCTCAGAGGGGGCGGGACGGGACTACGAGCAGTACTTC
>17|TRBJ2-3|few|TRBV2|TRBD2
CASSGGGTSGGTDTQYF
TGTGCCAGCAGTGGTGGGGGGACTAGCGGAGGCACAGATACGCAGTATTTT
>14|TRBJ2-1|-|TRBV7-3|TRBD2
CASSLGGSGAEQFF
TGTGCCAGCAGCTTGGGCGGGAGTGGGGCTGAGCAGTTCTTC
>16|TRBJ1-3|-|TRBV15|TRBD1
CATSQSQDRGRNTIYF
TGTGCCACCAGCCAATCTCAGGACAGGGGCAGAAACACCATATATTTT
>16|TRBJ1-2|-|TRBV5-1|-
CASSLAPTAEVGGYTF
TGCGCCAGCAGCTTGGCACCGACGGCTGAAGTTGGTGGCTACACCTTC
>17|TRBJ2-5|-|TRBV24-1|-
CATSDPKQGGYQETQYF
TGTGCCACCAGTGATCCGAAACAGGGCGGCTACCAAGAGACCCAGTACTTC
>13|TRBJ1-4|-|TRBV29-1|-
CSQLGARGEKLFF
TGCAGCCAGCTGGGGGCGCGGGGCGAAAAACTGTTTTTT
>14|TRBJ2-7|few|TRBV27|-
CASTYPFSSYEQYF
TGTGCCAGCACCTATCCTTTTAGCTCCTACGAGCAGTACTTC
>16|TRBJ1-4|many|TRBV7-2|TRBD1
CASSLGGTVLNEKLFF
TGTGCCAGCAGCCTGGGGGGGACAGTTTTAAATGAAAAACTGTTTTTT
>14|TRBJ2-7|many|TRBV11-2|TRBD2
CASSSVAGGYEQYF
TGTGCCAGCAGCTCTGTGGCGGGAGGTTACGAGCAGTACTTC
>16|TRBJ1-2|-|TRBV20-1|TRBD1
CSARKTGGGRDYGYTF
TGCAGTGCTAGAAAGACAGGGGGAGGGCGGGACTATGGCTACACCTTC
>16|TRBJ2-7|few|TRBV3-1|-
CASSQSYRKSTYEQYF
TGTGCCAGCAGCCAATCCTACCGGAAATCGACCTACGAGCAGTACTTC
>11|TRBJ1-2|-|TRBV6-6|-
CASAWDYGYTF
TGTGCCAGCGCGTGGGACTATGGCTACACCTTC
>12|TRBJ2-7|many|TRBV6-6|-
CASGGGRYEQYF
TGTGCCAGCGGTGGCGGACGCTACGAGCAGTACTTC
>16|TRBJ1-2|-|TRBV10-3|TRBD1
CAISETERTGSYGYTF
TGTGCCATCAGTGAGACCGAGAGGACAGGGAGCTATGGCTACACCTTC
>16|TRBJ1-3|-|TRBV25-1|-
CASSANRVYSGNTIYF
TGTGCCAGCAGTGCTAACAGGGTCTACTCTGGAAACACCATATATTTT
>14|TRBJ2-5|-|TRBV6-4|TRBD1
CASSGYRGQETQYF
TGTGCCAGCAGTGGCTACAGGGGGCAAGAGACCCAGTACTTC
>15|TRBJ2-7|few|TRBV9|TRBD1
CASSLVAGGVYEQYF
TGTGCCAGCAGTTTAGTGGCAGGGGGCGTGTACGAGCAGTACTTC
>15|TRBJ2-7|many|TRBV5-1|-
CASNRTGLISYEQYF
TGCGCCAGCAACAGAACAGGGTTGATCTCCTACGAGCAGTACTTC
>17|TRBJ2-2|-|TRBV20-1|TRBD2
CSARVALAGGWTGELFF
TGCAGTGCTAGAGTCGCGCTAGCGGGGGGTTGGACCGGGGAGCTGTTTTTT
>13|TRBJ1-5|few|TRBV20-1|-
CSAMAQGYQPQHF
TGCAGTGCTATGGCGCAGGGATATCAGCCCCAGCATTTT
>13|TRBJ1-2|-|TRBV7-2|-
CAISNRAYYGYTF
TGTGCCATTTCCAACCGGGCCTACTATGGCTACACCTTC
>15|TRBJ2-5|-|TRBV9|TRBD1
CASSVGTGGQETQYF
TGTGCCAGCAGCGTAGGGACAGGAGGTCAAGAGACCCAGTACTTC
>12|TRBJ2-7|many|TRBV6-5|-
CASGDFSYEQYF
TGTGCCAGTGGGGACTTCTCCTACGAGCAGTACTTC
>14|TRBJ1-1|many|TRBV2|-
CASQWAQANTEAFF
TGTGCCAGCCAGTGGGCACAGGCGAACACTGAAGCTTTCTTT
>15|TRBJ2-5|-|TRBV19|TRBD1
CASSTGQGAEETQYF
TGTGCCAGTAGTACGGGACAGGGGGCGGAGGAGACCCAGTACTTC
>15|TRBJ2-2|many|TRBV6-1|-
CASRLMSDGAGELFF
TGTGCCAGCAGATTGATGTCCGACGGTGCCGGGGAGCTGTTTTTT
>13|TRBJ2-7|-|TRBV25-1|TRBD1
CASAGTESSEQYF
TGTGCCAGTGCCGGGACAGAATCCAGTGAGCAGTACTTC
>16|TRBJ1-1|-|TRBV25-1|TRBD1
CASSDGTGVMNTEAFF
TGTGCCAGCAGTGATGGGACAGGGGTAATGAACACTGAAGCTTTCTTT
>11|TRBJ2-7|many|TRBV5-1|-
CASSGRNEQYF
TGCGCCAGCAGCGGGAGAAACGAGCAGTACTTC
>13|TRBJ1-1|-|TRBV2|-
CASREAGNTEAFF
TGTGCCAGCAGGGAGGCCGGAAACACTGAAGCTTTCTTT
>16|TRBJ2-6|few|TRBV20-1|-
CSARDHGRSGANVLTF
TGCAGTGCTAGAGATCACGGCAGGTCTGGGGCCAACGTCCTGACTTTC
>14|TRBJ2-5|many|TRBV5-1|-
CASSLSQGRETQYF
TGCGCCAGCAGCTTGTCCCAGGGCCGCGAGACCCAGTACTTC
>18|TRBJ2-5|-|TRBV28|TRBD2
CASSPEGHERTSLGTQYF
TGTGCCAGCAGCCCGGAGGGTCACGAGAGGACTAGCCTGGGGACCCAGTACTTC